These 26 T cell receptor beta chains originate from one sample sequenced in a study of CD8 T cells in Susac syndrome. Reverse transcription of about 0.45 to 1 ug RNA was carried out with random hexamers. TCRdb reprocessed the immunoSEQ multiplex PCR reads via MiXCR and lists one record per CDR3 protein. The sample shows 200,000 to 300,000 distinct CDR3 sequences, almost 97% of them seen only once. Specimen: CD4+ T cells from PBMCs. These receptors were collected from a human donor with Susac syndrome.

CDR3 DNA: TGTGCCAGCAGCATTAATCCGTACGAGCAGTACTTC. It translates to CASSINPYEQYF. The chain joins TRBV7-3 to TRBJ2-7; D is unresolved. V was clipped by 5 bases and J by 4 bases, with 9 bases between them. The germline gives CDR1 SGHTA, CDR2 FQGTGA. CDR3 length: 12 residues.

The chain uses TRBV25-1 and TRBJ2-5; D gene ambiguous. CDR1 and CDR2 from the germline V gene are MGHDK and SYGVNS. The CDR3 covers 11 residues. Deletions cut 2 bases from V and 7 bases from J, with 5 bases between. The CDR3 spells CASSEIGTQYF. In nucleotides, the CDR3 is TGTGCCAGCAGTGAAATCGGGACCCAGTACTTC.

DNA for the CDR3: TGTGCCAGCACCCAAACCGAGGGGTTCCCGGGCTACACCTTC. It yields the protein CASTQTEGFPGYTF. V and J are TRBV12-3 or TRBV12-4 and TRBJ1-2; tentative D call: TRBD1 (5 bases). The V and J ends lost 7 bases and 8 bases respectively, with 20 bases between them. CDR3 length: 14 amino acids.

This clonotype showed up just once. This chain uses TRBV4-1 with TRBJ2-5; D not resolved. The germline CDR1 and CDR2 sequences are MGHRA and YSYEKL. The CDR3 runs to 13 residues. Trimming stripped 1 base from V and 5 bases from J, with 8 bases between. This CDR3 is CASSQVDMETQYF. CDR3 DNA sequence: TGCGCCAGCAGCCAAGTTGACATGGAGACCCAGTACTTC.

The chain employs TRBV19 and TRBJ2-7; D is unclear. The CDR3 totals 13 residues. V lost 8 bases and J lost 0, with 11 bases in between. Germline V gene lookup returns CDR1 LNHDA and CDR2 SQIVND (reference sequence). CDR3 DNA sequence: TGTGCCAGTGCCGTACGTCTCTCCTACGAGCAGTACTTC. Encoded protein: CASAVRLSYEQYF. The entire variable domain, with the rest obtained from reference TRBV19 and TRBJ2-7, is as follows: DGGITQSPKYLFRKEGQNVTLSCEQNLNHDAMYWYRQDPGQGLRLIYYSQIVNDFQKGDIAEGYSVSREKKESFPLTVTSAQKNPTAFYLCASAVRLSYEQYFGPGTRLTVT.

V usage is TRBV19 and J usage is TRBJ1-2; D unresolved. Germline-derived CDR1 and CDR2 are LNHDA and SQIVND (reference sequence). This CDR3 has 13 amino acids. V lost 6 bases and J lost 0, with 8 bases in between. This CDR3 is CASRWSANYGYTF. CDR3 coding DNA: TGTGCCAGTAGATGGTCCGCTAACTATGGCTACACCTTC.

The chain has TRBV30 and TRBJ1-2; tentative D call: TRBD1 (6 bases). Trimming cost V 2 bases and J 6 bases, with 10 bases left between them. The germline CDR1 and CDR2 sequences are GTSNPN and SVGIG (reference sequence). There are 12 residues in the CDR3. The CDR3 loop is CAWSSGGDGYTF. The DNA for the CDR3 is TGTGCCTGGAGTTCTGGGGGCGATGGCTACACCTTC.

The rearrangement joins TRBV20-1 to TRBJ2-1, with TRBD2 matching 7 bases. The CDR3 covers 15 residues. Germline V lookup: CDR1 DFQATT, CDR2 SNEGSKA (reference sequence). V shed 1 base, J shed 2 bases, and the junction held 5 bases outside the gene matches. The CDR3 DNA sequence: TGCAGTGCTAGAGTGGGGGGGTACCCCTACAATGAGCAGTTCTTC. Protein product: CSARVGGYPYNEQFF.

CDR3 in DNA: TGCAGTGCCAAGCCCGGACTAGCGGGAGGGCCGCGAGACGAGCAGTACTTC. Translation gives CSAKPGLAGGPRDEQYF. The chain carries TRBV20-1 and TRBJ2-7; TRBD2 aligns across 15 bases. The CDR3 has 17 residues. Germline values: CDR1 DFQATT, CDR2 SNEGSKA (reference sequence). With V trimmed by 6 bases and J by 5 bases, 14 bases remained unmatched.

The CDR3 loop is CASSPRGEGKGQETQYF. CDR3 sequence (DNA): TGCGCCAGCAGCCCCCGCGGGGAGGGTAAGGGGCAAGAGACCCAGTACTTC. V and J are TRBV5-1 and TRBJ2-5, with 7 positions matching TRBD2. Germline V gene lookup returns CDR1 SGHRS and CDR2 YFSETQ. The CDR3 has 17 amino acids. Unmatched junction bases numbered 14, after V lost 4 bases and J lost 2 bases.

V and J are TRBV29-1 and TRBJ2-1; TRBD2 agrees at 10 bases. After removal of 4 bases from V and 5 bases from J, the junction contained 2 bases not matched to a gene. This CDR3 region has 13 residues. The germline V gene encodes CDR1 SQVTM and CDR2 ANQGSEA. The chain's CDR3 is CSVGSGRDNEQFF. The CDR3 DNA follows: TGCAGCGTTGGCAGCGGGAGGGACAATGAGCAGTTCTTC.

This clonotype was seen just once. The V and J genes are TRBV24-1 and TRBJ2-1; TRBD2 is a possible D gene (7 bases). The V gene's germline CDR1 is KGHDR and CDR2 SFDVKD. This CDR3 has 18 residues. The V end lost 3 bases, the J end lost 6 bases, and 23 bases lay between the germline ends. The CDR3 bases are TGTGCCACCAGTGATCCCACTGGGAGGGTCGGAGGGGGCAATGAGCAGTTCTTC. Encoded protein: CATSDPTGRVGGGNEQFF.

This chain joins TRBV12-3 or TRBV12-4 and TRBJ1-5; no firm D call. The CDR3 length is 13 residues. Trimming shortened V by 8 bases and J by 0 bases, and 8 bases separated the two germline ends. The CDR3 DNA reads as TGTGCCAGCGTCGAATATAGCAATCAGCCCCAGCATTTT. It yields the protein CASVEYSNQPQHF.

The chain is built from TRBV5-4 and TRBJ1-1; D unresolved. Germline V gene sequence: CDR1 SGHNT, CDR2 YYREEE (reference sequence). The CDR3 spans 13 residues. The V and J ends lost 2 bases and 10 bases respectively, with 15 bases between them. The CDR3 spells CASSLTVGLAAFF. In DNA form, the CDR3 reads TGTGCCAGCAGCTTAACAGTAGGGTTAGCAGCTTTCTTT.

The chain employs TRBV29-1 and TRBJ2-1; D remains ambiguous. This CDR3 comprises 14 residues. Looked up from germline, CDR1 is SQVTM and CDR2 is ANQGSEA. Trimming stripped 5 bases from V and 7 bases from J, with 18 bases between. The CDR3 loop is CSVTVPLGMNEQFF. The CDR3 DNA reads TGCAGCGTTACCGTCCCCTTAGGGATGAATGAGCAGTTCTTC.

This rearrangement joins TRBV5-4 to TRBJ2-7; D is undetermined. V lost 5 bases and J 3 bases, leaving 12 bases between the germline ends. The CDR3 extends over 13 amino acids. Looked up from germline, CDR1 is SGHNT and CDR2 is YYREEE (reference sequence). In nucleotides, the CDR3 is TGTGCCAGCAGGCGCCTGGGCCGCTACGAGCAGTACTTC. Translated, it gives CASRRLGRYEQYF.

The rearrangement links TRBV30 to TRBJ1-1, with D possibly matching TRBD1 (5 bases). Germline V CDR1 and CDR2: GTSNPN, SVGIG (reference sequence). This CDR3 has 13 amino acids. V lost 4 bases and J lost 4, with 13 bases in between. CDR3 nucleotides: TGTGCCTGGAATGGCAGGGAGGTCACTGAAGCTTTCTTT. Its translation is CAWNGREVTEAFF. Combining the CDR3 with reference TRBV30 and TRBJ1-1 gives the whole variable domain SQTIHQWPATLVQPVGSPLSLECTVEGTSNPNLYWYRQAAGRGLQLLFYSVGIGQISSEVPQNLSASRPQDRQFILSSKKLLLSDSGFYLCAWNGREVTEAFFGQGTRLTVV.

The CDR3 nucleotides are TGCGCCAGCAGCTTTTCACAGGGGGACTACGAGCAGTACTTC. Its translation is CASSFSQGDYEQYF. The chain links TRBV5-1 to TRBJ2-7; 8 bases line up with TRBD1. CDR3 size: 14 residues. Germline V gene data show CDR1 as SGHRS and CDR2 as YFSETQ. With V trimmed by 2 bases and J by 3 bases, 4 bases remained unmatched.

CDR3 residues: CSVGWSYEQYF. CDR3 coding DNA: TGCAGCGTTGGGTGGTCCTACGAGCAGTACTTC. J is TRBJ2-7 and V is TRBV29-1; D gene ambiguous. This CDR3 has 11 residues. Trimming took 4 bases from V and 1 from J, leaving 5 bases between them. CDR1 SQVTM and CDR2 ANQGSEA come from the germline V gene.

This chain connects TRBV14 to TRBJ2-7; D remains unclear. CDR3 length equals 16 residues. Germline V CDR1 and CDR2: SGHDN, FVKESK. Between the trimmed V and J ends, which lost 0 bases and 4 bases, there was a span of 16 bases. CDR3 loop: CASSQEGGSRVYEQYF. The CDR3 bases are TGTGCCAGCAGCCAAGAAGGTGGGTCTAGGGTTTACGAGCAGTACTTC.

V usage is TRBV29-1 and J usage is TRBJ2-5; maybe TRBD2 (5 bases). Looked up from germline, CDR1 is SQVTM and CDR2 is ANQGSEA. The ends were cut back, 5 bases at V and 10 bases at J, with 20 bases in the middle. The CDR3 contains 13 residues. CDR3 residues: CSVRVLRTGDQYF. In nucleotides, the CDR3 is TGCAGCGTTAGGGTCCTTCGAACCGGGGACCAGTACTTC.

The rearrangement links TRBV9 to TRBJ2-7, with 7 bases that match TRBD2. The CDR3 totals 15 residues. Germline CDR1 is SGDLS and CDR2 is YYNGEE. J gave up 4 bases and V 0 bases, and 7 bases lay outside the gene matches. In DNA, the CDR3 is TGTGCCAGCAGCGTAGCTCCGCGGGAGTGGTACGAGCAGTACTTC. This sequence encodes CASSVAPREWYEQYF.

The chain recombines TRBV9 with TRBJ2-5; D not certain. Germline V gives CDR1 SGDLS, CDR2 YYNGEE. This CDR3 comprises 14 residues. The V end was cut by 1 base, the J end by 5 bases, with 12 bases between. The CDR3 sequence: CASSVQMEGETQYF. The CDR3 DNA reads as TGTGCCAGCAGCGTACAGATGGAAGGCGAGACCCAGTACTTC.

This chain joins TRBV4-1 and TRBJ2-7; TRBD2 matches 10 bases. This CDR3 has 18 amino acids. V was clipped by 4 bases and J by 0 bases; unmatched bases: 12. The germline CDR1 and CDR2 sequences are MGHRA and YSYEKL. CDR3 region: CASSPPVVSGRGSYEQYF. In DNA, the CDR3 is TGCGCCAGCAGCCCCCCTGTCGTCAGCGGGAGGGGCTCCTACGAGCAGTACTTC.

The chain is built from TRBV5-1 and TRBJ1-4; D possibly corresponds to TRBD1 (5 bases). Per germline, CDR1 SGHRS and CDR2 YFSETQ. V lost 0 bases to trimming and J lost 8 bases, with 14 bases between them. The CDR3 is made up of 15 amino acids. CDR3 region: CASSLGGQPPEKLFF. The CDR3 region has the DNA TGCGCCAGCAGCTTGGGGGGCCAACCCCCCGAAAAACTGTTTTTT.

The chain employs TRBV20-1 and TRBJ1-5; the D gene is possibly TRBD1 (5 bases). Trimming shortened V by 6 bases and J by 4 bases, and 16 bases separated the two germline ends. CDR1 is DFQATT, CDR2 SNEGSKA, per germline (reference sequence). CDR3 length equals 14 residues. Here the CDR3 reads CSAKYGTENQPQHF. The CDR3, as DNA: TGCAGTGCCAAATACGGGACGGAAAATCAGCCCCAGCATTTT.